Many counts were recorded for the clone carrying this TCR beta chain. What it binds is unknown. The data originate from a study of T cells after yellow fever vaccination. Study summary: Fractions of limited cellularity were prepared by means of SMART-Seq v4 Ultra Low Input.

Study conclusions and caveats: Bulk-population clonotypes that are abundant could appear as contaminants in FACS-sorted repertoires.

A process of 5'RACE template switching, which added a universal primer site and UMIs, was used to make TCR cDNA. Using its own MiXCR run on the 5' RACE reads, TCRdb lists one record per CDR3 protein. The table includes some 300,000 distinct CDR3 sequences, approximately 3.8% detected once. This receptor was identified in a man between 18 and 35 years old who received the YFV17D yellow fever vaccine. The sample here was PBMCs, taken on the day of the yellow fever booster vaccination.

This chain's CDR3 is CASSQDLADTEAFF. The CDR3 DNA reads as TGTGCCAGCAGCCAAGATCTCGCCGACACTGAAGCTTTCTTT. The rearrangement links TRBV3-1 to TRBJ1-1; the D is unclear. Deletions cut 0 bases from V and 3 bases from J, with 8 bases between. The CDR3 spans 14 residues. Germline CDR1 and CDR2: LGHDT and YNNKEL (reference sequence).